This note documents a single T cell receptor beta chain sequence. This entry belongs to a study of OX40 agonist ivuxolimab in advanced cancers. Collection of blood occurred at baseline, at cycle 4 day 1, and at cycle 7 day 1. Here immunoSEQ multiplex PCR was the method, and the copy in TCRdb shows in-frame clones only, minus some. This table has 50,000 to 55,000 clones, 85% to 90% appearing once. The CDR3 extends over 14 amino acids. Germline V gene data show CDR1 as MDHEN and CDR2 as SYDVKM. Deletions cut 6 bases from V and 8 bases from J, with 17 bases between. This clonotype was obtained from an adult with an advanced solid tumor such as melanoma, head and neck, liver or kidney cancer. Here the sequenced sample was CD4+ or CD8+ T cells sorted from blood, taken in a trial of the OX40 agonist ivuxolimab. V and J are TRBV28 and TRBJ2-1; the D call may be TRBD1 or TRBD2 (5 bases each). The chain's CDR3 is CASSKPQGRDEQFF. The CDR3 DNA reads as TGTGCCAGCAGCAAGCCCCAGGGACGGGATGAGCAGTTCTTC.